This T cell receptor (beta chain) was profiled in a study of blood T cell repertoires in COVID-19. This clone was observed a single time. The method was immunoSEQ multiplex PCR; TCRdb's version includes in-frame clones alone and lacks a portion of them. The repertoire has over 250,000 clones, around 85% of them found once; the top ten carry 8% to 13%. CDR1 and CDR2 from the germline V gene are LNHDA and SQIVND (reference sequence). The CDR3 is made up of 15 amino acids. J lost 2 bases, V lost 2 bases, and 3 bases had no gene match. The sample consisted of peripheral blood. This sequence joins TRBV19 and TRBJ2-3; 8 bases are shared with TRBD1. The clonotype comes from a woman aged 70-85 years with acute or convalescent COVID-19. CDR3 amino acids: CASSIQGALTDTQYF. The CDR3 DNA reads TGTGCCAGTAGTATACAGGGGGCCCTCACAGATACGCAGTATTTT.